This is a list of T cell receptor beta chains from one sample in a study of cytomegalovirus exposure and HLA in healthy donors. The table came from immunoSEQ multiplex PCR; TCRdb's copy has only in-frame clones and leaves some out. Of around 200,000 clones in the sample, over 70% were seen once. Sequencing used PBMCs. The receptor source for this set is a middle-aged man in good health and CMV-seronegative. CDR3s include the opening cysteine and the closing phenylalanine or tryptophan. The D gene is left open where the match is weak. Clone size is given for some rows only: seen once, a few or many times, or a class if the clone is expanded.

clone_size: NA
v_call: TRBV30
cdr3_length: 13
j_call: TRBJ2-7
d_call: TRBD1
cdr3_nt: TGTGCCTGGAGCCGAGGACAGGGGCTCGAGCAGTACTTC
cdr3_aa: CAWSRGQGLEQYF

clone_size: NA
v_call: TRBV5-6
cdr3_length: 15
j_call: TRBJ1-1
d_call: NA
cdr3_nt: TGTGCCAGCAGCTTGGTACGGGGGTTCAACACTGAAGCTTTCTTT
cdr3_aa: CASSLVRGFNTEAFF

clone_size: NA
v_call: TRBV27
cdr3_length: 17
j_call: TRBJ2-7
d_call: TRBD2
cdr3_nt: TGTGCCAGCAGTTTAGGGACTAGCGGGGGGGTTCCCTACGAGCAGTACTTC
cdr3_aa: CASSLGTSGGVPYEQYF

clone_size: NA
v_call: TRBV12-5
cdr3_length: 15
j_call: TRBJ1-1
d_call: NA
cdr3_nt: TGTGCTAGTACGTGGCAGGGGAAGGTGAGCACTGAAGCTTTCTTT
cdr3_aa: CASTWQGKVSTEAFF

clone_size: few
v_call: TRBV5-6
cdr3_length: 15
j_call: TRBJ1-6
d_call: TRBD1
cdr3_nt: TGTGCCAGCAGCTTAAGGACAGGGGGGTCTTCACCCCTCCACTTT
cdr3_aa: CASSLRTGGSSPLHF

clone_size: once
v_call: TRBV20-1
cdr3_length: 10
j_call: TRBJ2-7
d_call: NA
cdr3_nt: TGCAGTGCGGAACTATACGAGCAGTACTTC
cdr3_aa: CSAELYEQYF

clone_size: NA
v_call: TRBV5-1
cdr3_length: 16
j_call: TRBJ2-6
d_call: NA
cdr3_nt: TGCGCCAGCAGCTTGGTTTACTACTCTGGGGCCAACGTCCTGACTTTC
cdr3_aa: CASSLVYYSGANVLTF

clone_size: NA
v_call: TRBV29-1
cdr3_length: 12
j_call: TRBJ2-5
d_call: NA
cdr3_nt: TGCAGCGTTGAAGATTCTCCGGAGACCCAGTACTTC
cdr3_aa: CSVEDSPETQYF

clone_size: NA
v_call: TRBV7-2
cdr3_length: 17
j_call: TRBJ1-3
d_call: NA
cdr3_nt: TGTGCCAGCAGCTTAGTCTTTGTCGGGAACTCTGGAAACACCATATATTTT
cdr3_aa: CASSLVFVGNSGNTIYF

clone_size: NA
v_call: TRBV5-6
cdr3_length: 15
j_call: TRBJ1-1
d_call: TRBD1
cdr3_nt: TGTGCCAGCAGCCCCTTCTCAAGACAGGGTACTGAAGCTTTCTTT
cdr3_aa: CASSPFSRQGTEAFF

clone_size: NA
v_call: TRBV6-5
cdr3_length: 15
j_call: TRBJ2-7
d_call: NA
cdr3_nt: TGTGCCAGCAGTTACTCGCTTAGGAGCTCCTACGAGCAGTACTTC
cdr3_aa: CASSYSLRSSYEQYF

clone_size: NA
v_call: TRBV27
cdr3_length: 12
j_call: TRBJ1-6
d_call: NA
cdr3_nt: TGTGCCAGCAGTTCCCAGTTTTCGCCCCTCCACTTT
cdr3_aa: CASSSQFSPLHF

clone_size: once
v_call: TRBV7-2
cdr3_length: 15
j_call: TRBJ2-3
d_call: TRBD2
cdr3_nt: TGTGCCAGCAGCCAGAACCGGGGGGGCCCCGATACGCAGTATTTT
cdr3_aa: CASSQNRGGPDTQYF

clone_size: NA
v_call: TRBV10-3
cdr3_length: 14
j_call: TRBJ1-1
d_call: TRBD1
cdr3_nt: TGTGCCATCAGTACGGGACAGAGAACCACTGAAGCTTTCTTT
cdr3_aa: CAISTGQRTTEAFF

clone_size: NA
v_call: TRBV18
cdr3_length: 19
j_call: TRBJ2-7
d_call: TRBD2
cdr3_nt: TGTGCCAGCTCACCAATGTTTCTAGCGGGGGGGCAAATCGGAGGCGAGCAGTACTTC
cdr3_aa: CASSPMFLAGGQIGGEQYF

clone_size: NA
v_call: TRBV27
cdr3_length: 16
j_call: TRBJ1-6
d_call: TRBD1
cdr3_nt: TGTGCCAGCAGTCTCTCACTGGACAGGTATAATTCACCCCTCCACTTT
cdr3_aa: CASSLSLDRYNSPLHF